This TCR beta chain was recovered during a study of beta chain features in type 1 diabetes. Overall study context: The number of sorted cells examined across all samples was 107,917,701.

Expressed TCRB transcripts got sequenced, as all isolated RNA was reverse transcribed. It was found that naive, central memory and regulatory T cell samples averaged about 3.57 million reads. The method was immunoSEQ multiplex PCR; TCRdb's version includes in-frame clones alone and lacks a portion of them. In the table there are 120,000 or so clones, over 15% of which are singletons. V dropped 6 bases and J dropped 5 bases, with 5 bases sitting between them. The CDR3 covers 11 residues. Germline assignment: CDR1 DFQATT and CDR2 SNEGSKA (reference sequence). Study conclusions and caveats: Patients' naive, central memory and regulatory TCRB repertoires appeared more alike than those of healthy donors. PCR might preferentially amplify shorter templates, equally in patients and controls. Moderate yet significant TCRB CDR3 shortening was seen in Type 1 diabetes patients in all four CD4+ subsets.

About this clone itself: Its antigen is not identified.

Sequencing input: central memory CD4+ T cells from blood. The clonotype was recovered from a man aged 30-40 years with type 1 diabetes. V and J are TRBV20-1 and TRBJ1-6; no clear D. The CDR3 sequence is CSASNNSPLHF. DNA for the CDR3: TGCAGTGCCAGCAATAATTCACCCCTCCACTTT.